This paragraph covers one T cell receptor beta chain sequence. Its specificity is unknown. The CDR3 has 18 amino acids. Germline assignment: CDR1 SGHVS and CDR2 FQNEAQ. V lost 3 bases and J lost 5, with 25 bases in between. TCRdb re-called the 5' RACE reads with MiXCR, one entry per CDR3 protein. The sample lists fewer than 800,000 distinct CDR3 sequences, just over 7% occurring once. The data originate from a study of identical twins. Regarding the study as a whole: Beta clonotypes that were abundant in cord blood contained fewer insertions, a pattern absent from memory repertoires.

The sample was also linked to a second study, of yellow fever vaccine responses in identical twins.

The sequenced material came from PBMCs. The V gene is TRBV7-8, the J gene TRBJ1-2; a weak D match, TRBD1 (6 bases). This TCR was sampled from a woman aged 18 to 35 in good health. The CDR3 region is CASSLFSDRPQKIYGYTF. The CDR3 DNA reads as TGTGCCAGCAGCTTGTTTTCCGACAGGCCCCAGAAAATATATGGCTACACCTTC.